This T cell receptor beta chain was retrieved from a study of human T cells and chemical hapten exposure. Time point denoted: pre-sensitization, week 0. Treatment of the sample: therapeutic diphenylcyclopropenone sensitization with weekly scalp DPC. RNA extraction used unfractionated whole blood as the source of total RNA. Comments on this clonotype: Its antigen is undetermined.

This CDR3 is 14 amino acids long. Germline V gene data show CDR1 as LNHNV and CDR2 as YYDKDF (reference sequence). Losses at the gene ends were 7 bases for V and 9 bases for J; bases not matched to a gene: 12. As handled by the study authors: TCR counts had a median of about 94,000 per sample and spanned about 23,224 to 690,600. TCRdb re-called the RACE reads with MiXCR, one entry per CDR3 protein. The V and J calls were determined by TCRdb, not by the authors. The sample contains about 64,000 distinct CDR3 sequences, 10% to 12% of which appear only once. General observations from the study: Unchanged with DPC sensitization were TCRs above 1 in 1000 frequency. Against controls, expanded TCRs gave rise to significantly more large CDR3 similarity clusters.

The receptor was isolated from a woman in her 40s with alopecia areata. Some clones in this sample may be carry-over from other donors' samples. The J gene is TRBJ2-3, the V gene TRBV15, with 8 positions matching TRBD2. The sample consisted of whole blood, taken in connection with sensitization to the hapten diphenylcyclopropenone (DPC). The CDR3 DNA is TGTGCCACCACACTTAGCGGGACCCCCCAGACGCAGTATTTT. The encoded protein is CATTLSGTPQTQYF.